A single sample is the source of the 30 T cell receptor beta chains below, sequenced in a study of blood T cell repertoires in COVID-19. The assay was immunoSEQ multiplex PCR, and TCRdb's table has in-frame clones only and misses some. Here the sample spans approximately 190,000 clones, 87% being singletons. Sequencing used peripheral blood. The receptor set was obtained from a man aged 60 to 75 with active or convalescent COVID-19.

The genes are TRBV7-8 and TRBJ2-2; tentatively, D is TRBD1 (5 bases). Germline V gene data show CDR1 as SGHVS and CDR2 as FQNEAQ. The V end was cut by 1 base, the J end by 4 bases, with 10 bases between. This CDR3 region has 15 residues. CDR3 DNA: TGTGCCAGCAGCTTAGTTGGTAGGGGCACCGGGGAGCTGTTTTTT. Amino acid sequence: CASSLVGRGTGELFF.

This chain connects TRBV5-1 to TRBJ1-1; possible D gene TRBD1, 5 bases. CDR1 and CDR2 from the germline V gene are SGHRS and YFSETQ. V lost 0 bases to trimming and J lost 3 bases, with 9 bases between them. The CDR3 sequence is 14 residues long. CDR3 protein: CASSLGGSDTEAFF. The CDR3, as DNA: TGCGCCAGCAGCTTGGGGGGCTCTGACACTGAAGCTTTCTTT.

The chain recombines TRBV9 with TRBJ1-4, with 7 bases identical to TRBD1. J lost 7 bases, V lost 3 bases, and 3 bases had no gene match. This CDR3 has 13 amino acids. Germline CDR1 and CDR2: SGDLS and YYNGEE. CDR3 in amino acids: CASSDNRGEKLFF. The CDR3, as DNA: TGTGCCAGCAGCGACAACAGGGGTGAAAAACTGTTTTTT.

This rearrangement joins TRBV12-5 to TRBJ2-7; the match to TRBD2 covers 13 bases. Germline V gene sequence: CDR1 LGHNT, CDR2 FRNRAP. After removal of 5 bases from V and 3 bases from J, the junction contained 10 bases not matched to a gene. The CDR3 covers 17 residues. The CDR3 region has the DNA TGTGCTAGTGGTGACAACCCCGGACTAGCGGGGGACTACGAGCAGTACTTC. Its translation: CASGDNPGLAGDYEQYF.

The chain employs TRBV7-8 and TRBJ2-7, with a possible D match to TRBD1 (5 bases). This CDR3 has 13 residues. Trimming stripped 7 bases from V and 2 bases from J, with 12 bases between. Germline-derived CDR1 and CDR2 are SGHVS and FQNEAQ. This CDR3 is CASTWGAAYEQYF. Here the CDR3 DNA reads TGTGCCAGCACCTGGGGCGCGGCCTACGAGCAGTACTTC.

This clone was seen repeatedly, ten times or more. The rearrangement joins TRBV12-5 to TRBJ1-5; TRBD1 matches 8 bases. The trim removed 5 bases at V and 2 bases at J, leaving 8 bases unmatched. The germline gives CDR1 LGHNT, CDR2 FRNRAP. CDR3 length: 16 residues. The CDR3 nucleotides are TGTGCTAGTGGTCAATCAGGGGGCTTTGGCAATCAGCCCCAGCATTTT. Amino acid sequence: CASGQSGGFGNQPQHF.

This clone was picked up one time. Here the CDR3 DNA reads TGTGCCAGCAGCCAAGCAGGGGACAGGGGATATGGCTACACCTTC. Translation: CASSQAGDRGYGYTF. J is TRBJ1-2 and V is TRBV4-2, with 10 bases identical to TRBD1. Germline V gene data show CDR1 as LGHNA and CDR2 as YNFKEQ. This CDR3 comprises 15 residues. V shed 1 base, J shed 5 bases, and the junction held 4 bases outside the gene matches.

This clone was recorded a few times. Additional DNA sequences in this sample encode the identical CDR3. The chain combines TRBV5-1 with TRBJ2-5; TRBD2 matches at 7 bases. V dropped 4 bases and J dropped 4; count of bases not matched to a gene: 4. Germline CDR1 is SGHRS and CDR2 is YFSETQ. The length of the CDR3 is 13 residues. Written as DNA, the CDR3 is TGCGCCAGCAGCCCGGGGGGTTCAGAGACCCAGTACTTC. Amino acids: CASSPGGSETQYF.

V gene TRBV18 combines with J gene TRBJ2-7, with D maybe TRBD2 (6 bases). CDR1 is KGHSH, CDR2 LQKENI, per germline. This CDR3 region has 16 residues. V dropped 0 bases and J dropped 0 bases, with 12 bases sitting between them. The CDR3 coding sequence is TGTGCCAGCTCACCACCTCTCCGGGACTTCTCCTACGAGCAGTACTTC. This encodes CASSPPLRDFSYEQYF.

The CDR3 here is CASKDRGRNGYEQYF. The CDR3 nucleotides are TGTGCCAGCAAAGACAGGGGGCGCAACGGTTACGAGCAGTACTTC. The chain is built from TRBV6-5 and TRBJ2-7, with 10 bases aligning to TRBD1. V gave up 7 bases and J gave up 4 bases; unmatched junction bases: 10. Per germline, CDR1 MNHEY and CDR2 SVGAGI. CDR3 size: 15 residues.

This clone came up once. The genes are TRBV7-2 and TRBJ2-7, with 12 positions matching TRBD2. The CDR3 runs to 19 residues. V was pared by 0 bases and J by 4 bases, with 13 bases of the junction left unmatched. CDR1 and CDR2 from the germline V gene are SGHTA and FQGNSA. The chain's CDR3 is CASSLAPSGGALGVYEQYF. Written as DNA, the CDR3 is TGTGCCAGCAGCTTAGCTCCTAGCGGGGGGGCCTTAGGCGTGTACGAGCAGTACTTC. Using reference TRBV7-2 and TRBJ2-7 for the parts outside the CDR3, the full variable domain is GAGVSQSPSNKVTEKGKDVELRCDPISGHTALYWYRQSLGQGLEFLIYFQGNSAPDKSGLPSDRFSAERTGGSVSTLTIQRTQQEDSAVYLCASSLAPSGGALGVYEQYFGPGTRLTVT.

This sequence joins TRBV5-4 and TRBJ2-1; D is perhaps TRBD1 (5 bases). Trimming left V 0 bases short and J 6 bases short, with 16 bases between. This CDR3 comprises 16 residues. The germline CDR1 and CDR2 sequences are SGHNT and YYREEE (reference sequence). The CDR3 DNA is TGTGCCAGCAGCTTGGAGGGCTCCAGGGTGGGCAATGAGCAGTTCTTC. This translates into CASSLEGSRVGNEQFF.

This chain uses TRBV3-1 (or the pseudogene TRBV3-2) with TRBJ2-2; the D is unclear. The CDR3 runs 13 residues. CDR1 is LGHDT and CDR2 is YNNKEL in the germline V gene (reference sequence). Between the trimmed V and J ends, which lost 2 bases and 8 bases, there was a span of 9 bases. The CDR3 DNA reads TGTGCCAGCAGCCAAACGGTCGGTGGGGAGCTGTTTTTT. Protein sequence: CASSQTVGGELFF.

This clone was recorded many times. The rearrangement joins TRBV19 to TRBJ1-1; D remains unclear. V dropped 0 bases and J dropped 1 base, with 3 bases sitting between them. The CDR3 is made up of 13 amino acids. The germline CDR1 and CDR2 sequences are LNHDA and SQIVND (reference sequence). The CDR3 sequence is CASSIDRNTEAFF. CDR3 bases: TGTGCCAGTAGTATAGATCGGAACACTGAAGCTTTCTTT.

The CDR3 sequence: CASSPGGGTHSGNTIYF. The CDR3 DNA reads as TGTGCCAGCAGCCCGGGTGGAGGGACCCACTCTGGAAACACCATATATTTT. This chain links TRBV5-6 with TRBJ1-3; D possibly corresponds to TRBD1 (5 bases). Germline V CDR1 and CDR2: SGHDT, YYEEEE. CDR3 size: 17 residues. V was cut by 4 bases and J by 0 bases, with 17 bases left in between.

This clone has only one observation. The J gene is TRBJ1-2, the V gene TRBV5-5, with 9 bases aligning to TRBD1. Per the germline V gene, CDR1 is SGHKS and CDR2 is YYEKEE (reference sequence). With 1 base clipped from V and 6 bases from J, the junction kept 7 bases outside the gene matches. This CDR3 region has 15 residues. As DNA, the CDR3 is TGTGCCAGCAGCTTGTTGGGGACAGGGAAGCATGGCTACACCTTC. Amino acids: CASSLLGTGKHGYTF.

The V and J genes are TRBV13 and TRBJ2-7; 13 bases agree with TRBD2. The CDR3 loop spans 14 amino acids. Trimming removed 5 bases from V and 7 bases from J; junction bases left unmatched: 5. Germline CDR1 is PRHDT and CDR2 is FYEKMQ (reference sequence). The CDR3 nucleotides read TGTGCCAGCAGCACTGGACTAGCGGGGGAAGAGCAGTACTTC. Protein product: CASSTGLAGEEQYF.

This rearrangement joins TRBV3-1 (or the pseudogene TRBV3-2) to TRBJ1-2; no clear D gene. V dropped 0 bases and J dropped 8 bases, with 4 bases sitting between them. Germline values: CDR1 LGHDT, CDR2 YNNKEL (reference sequence). This CDR3 spans 11 amino acids. The CDR3 sequence is CASSQEGGYTF. CDR3 nucleotide sequence: TGTGCCAGCAGCCAAGAGGGCGGCTACACCTTC.

The chain employs TRBV11-2 and TRBJ1-6; 7 bases align to TRBD1. The ends lost 4 bases at V and 7 bases at J; junction bases unmatched: 10. The CDR3 consists of 16 residues. The germline V gene has CDR1 SGHAT and CDR2 FQNNGV. The CDR3 here is CASSSGTALLNSPLHF. The CDR3, as DNA: TGTGCCAGCAGCTCCGGGACAGCTCTACTCAATTCACCCCTCCACTTT.

V usage is TRBV2 and J usage is TRBJ1-3; tentatively, D is TRBD1 (5 bases). The CDR3 is 15 amino acids. The V and J ends lost 2 bases and 1 base respectively, with 9 bases between them. Germline CDR1 is SNHLY and CDR2 is FYNNEI. DNA of the CDR3: TGTGCCAGCAGTGAATCAGGGTCATCTGGAAACACCATATATTTT. Its protein is CASSESGSSGNTIYF.

The genes are TRBV15 and TRBJ2-1; D is unresolved. Between the trimmed V and J ends, which lost 0 bases and 0 bases, there was a span of 12 bases. CDR3 length: 17 amino acids. Germline values: CDR1 LNHNV, CDR2 YYDKDF (reference sequence). In nucleotides, the CDR3 is TGTGCCACCAGCAGAGATCTTCCCCATAGCTCCTACAATGAGCAGTTCTTC. Residues: CATSRDLPHSSYNEQFF.

This chain connects TRBV2 to TRBJ1-2, with TRBD1 identical over 9 bases. This CDR3 region has 14 residues. Trimming took 7 bases from V and 6 from J; bases not matched to a gene: 9. The germline V gene encodes CDR1 SNHLY and CDR2 FYNNEI. CDR3 DNA sequence: TGTGCCAGCAAGACAACAGGGGGCGCGGATGGCTACACCTTC. Translation gives CASKTTGGADGYTF.

In this sample, this clone turned up a few times. This chain joins TRBV7-9 and TRBJ2-7, with D tentatively TRBD1 (5 bases). CDR1 is SEHNR, CDR2 FQNEAQ, per germline (reference sequence). This CDR3 contains 14 residues. V dropped 2 bases and J dropped 3 bases, with 11 bases sitting between them. The CDR3 protein is CASSLQGLVYEQYF. The CDR3, as DNA: TGTGCCAGCAGCTTACAGGGATTGGTCTACGAGCAGTACTTC.

The rearrangement links TRBV7-9 to TRBJ1-1; 8 bases fit TRBD1. Germline-derived CDR1 and CDR2 are SEHNR and FQNEAQ (reference sequence). The CDR3 length is 15 residues. V shed 0 bases, J shed 4 bases, and the junction held 4 bases outside the gene matches. The CDR3 DNA reads TGTGCCAGCAGCTTAGCGCATACAGGGGGCACTGAAGCTTTCTTT. The encoded protein is CASSLAHTGGTEAFF.

This clone was picked up a small number of times. V and J are TRBV4-1 and TRBJ2-3, with a weak D call TRBD2 (5 bases). Trimming stripped 0 bases from V and 0 bases from J, with 7 bases between. This CDR3 is 15 amino acids long. CDR1 is MGHRA, CDR2 YSYEKL, per germline. The DNA for the CDR3 is TGCGCCAGCAGCCAAGACCGGGGTAGCACAGATACGCAGTATTTT. This encodes CASSQDRGSTDTQYF.

The rearrangement links TRBV10-3 to TRBJ2-7; 8 nucleotides line up with TRBD1. This CDR3 has 14 amino acids. Trimming took 3 bases from V and 2 from J; bases not matched to a gene: 3. The germline V gene encodes CDR1 ENHRY and CDR2 SYGVKD. DNA for the CDR3: TGTGCCATCAGTGAAGGACAGGGAGCCTACGAGCAGTACTTC. Its translation is CAISEGQGAYEQYF.

The chain has TRBV4-1 and TRBJ2-1; 7 bases align to TRBD2. The ends lost 3 bases at V and 9 bases at J; junction bases unmatched: 5. This CDR3 spans 13 amino acids. Germline lookup yields CDR1 MGHRA and CDR2 YSYEKL. The chain's CDR3 is CASSHLTSVEQFF. In DNA, the CDR3 is TGCGCCAGCAGCCATCTCACTAGCGTTGAGCAGTTCTTC.

This clone appeared a single time. The CDR3 DNA reads as TGTGCCAGTAGTATGGGACAGGGAAATCAGCCCCAGCATTTT. It is translated as CASSMGQGNQPQHF. This chain connects TRBV19 to TRBJ1-5, with 9 bases matching TRBD1. Germline V gene data show CDR1 as LNHDA and CDR2 as SQIVND (reference sequence). This CDR3 contains 14 residues. V was clipped by 3 bases and J by 4 bases; unmatched bases: 1.

The gene calls are TRBV7-9 and TRBJ1-2; D not certain. This CDR3 region has 12 residues. V lost 3 bases and J 7 bases, leaving 9 bases between the germline ends. Looked up from germline, CDR1 is SEHNR and CDR2 is FQNEAQ (reference sequence). CDR3 nucleotides: TGTGCCAGCAGCTTGGATTACAGTGGCTACACCTTC. This translates into CASSLDYSGYTF.

This chain uses TRBV30 with TRBJ1-5, with D unclear. The CDR3 covers 14 residues. The germline gives CDR1 GTSNPN, CDR2 SVGIG (reference sequence). V was clipped by 5 bases and J by 0 bases, with 11 bases between them. The DNA for the CDR3 is TGTGCCTGGTCGGACGGGAATAGCAATCAGCCCCAGCATTTT. Residues: CAWSDGNSNQPQHF.